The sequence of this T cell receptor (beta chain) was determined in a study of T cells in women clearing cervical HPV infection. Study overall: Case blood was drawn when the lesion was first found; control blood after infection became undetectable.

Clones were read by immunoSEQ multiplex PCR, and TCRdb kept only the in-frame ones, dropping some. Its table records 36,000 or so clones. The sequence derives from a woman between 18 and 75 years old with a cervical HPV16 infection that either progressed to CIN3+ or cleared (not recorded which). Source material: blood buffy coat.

This chain's CDR3 is CASSLTGLQETQYF. The part of the CDR3 DNA that was read is TGTGCCAGCAGCCTCACAGGGCTCCAAGAGACC. The rearrangement uses TRBV3-1 (or the pseudogene TRBV3-2) and TRBJ2-5; maybe TRBD1 (6 bases). The CDR3 end lies 3 residues beyond the end of the read and is filled in from the germline J gene. This CDR3 has 14 residues. CDR1 and CDR2 from the germline V gene are LGHDT and YNNKEL (reference sequence). The V and J ends lost 4 bases and 1 base respectively, with 10 bases between them.